This TCR beta chain came from a study of T cell responses to AZD1222 COVID-19 vaccine. General observations from the study: The study found vaccine-associated CD4 TCRs spanning spike, dominant at 160-218 and 743-854. Scientists sampled the repertoires only once the peak T cell response had passed. Most donors were white British, females outnumbered males, and clonal diversity was possibly underestimated.

The length of the CDR3 is 15 residues. Trimming took off 0 bases at V and 15 bases at J, with 21 bases between the two ends. CDR1 is MNHEY, CDR2 SVGAGI, per germline. Concerning this clone: What it binds is unknown.

Sequencing was performed with immunoSEQ multiplex PCR; in TCRdb, only in-frame clones are kept and a portion is missing. Of about 120,000 clones in the sample, approximately 87% were seen once. The chain carries TRBV6-5 and TRBJ2-4, with D perhaps TRBD1 (6 bases). This sequence originates from an adult in good health. Sequencing was performed on peripheral blood, taken on day 0 of AZD1222 vaccination. CDR3 in DNA: TGTGCCAGCAGTTACTCCCCTCCCTCCGGGACACCCCTGTACTTC. Residues: CASSYSPPSGTPLYF.